These 32 T cell receptor beta chains originate from one sample sequenced in a study of blood T cell repertoires in COVID-19. The repertoire was sequenced with immunoSEQ multiplex PCR; TCRdb's copy has only in-frame clones and lacks some. The sample includes 200,000 to 250,000 clones, more than 75% seen only once; the top ten take just over 3%. The sequencing sample was made of peripheral blood. Receptors were obtained from a woman aged 25 to 39 who had recovered from COVID-19.

This chain joins TRBV4-2 and TRBJ1-6; 10 nucleotides align to TRBD1. Germline-derived CDR1 and CDR2 are LGHNA and YNFKEQ. J gave up 9 bases and V 0 bases, and 11 bases lay outside the gene matches. This CDR3 has 18 residues. In DNA form, the CDR3 reads TGTGCCAGCAGCCAAGAGGGGGCCGGGACAGGGGAAGCTTCACCCCTCCACTTT. This gives the protein CASSQEGAGTGEASPLHF.

The chain couples TRBV6-1 to TRBJ1-5; 7 bases fit TRBD1. This CDR3 region has 16 residues. Germline V gene sequence: CDR1 MNHNS, CDR2 SASEGT. V lost 2 bases and J lost 0; bases outside the gene matches: 4. The DNA for the CDR3 is TGTGCCAGCAGTGAATCCCGGGACAGTAGCAATCAGCCCCAGCATTTT. Encoded protein: CASSESRDSSNQPQHF.

The sample holds many counts of this clone. The chain couples TRBV2 to TRBJ2-7; 10 nucleotides match TRBD1. Germline V gene data show CDR1 as SNHLY and CDR2 as FYNNEI. The CDR3 totals 15 residues. V lost 5 bases, J lost 5 bases, and 9 bases stayed unmatched. The DNA of the CDR3 is TGTGCCAGCAGTCGAGCGAGGGACAGGGGTGACGAGCAGTACTTC. Its protein product is CASSRARDRGDEQYF.

The chain combines TRBV7-3 with TRBJ2-1; the match to TRBD1 covers 7 bases. V was pared by 5 bases and J by 6 bases, with 4 bases of the junction left unmatched. The CDR3 runs to 13 residues. CDR1 and CDR2 from the germline V gene are SGHTA and FQGTGA. CDR3: CASSVAGGNEQFF. The CDR3 DNA reads TGTGCCAGCAGCGTGGCAGGGGGCAATGAGCAGTTCTTC.

This clone has just a few counts. The rearrangement uses TRBV5-1 and TRBJ1-6, with 11 bases lining up with TRBD1. V lost 5 bases to trimming and J lost 7 bases; unmatched junction nucleotides: 5. Germline V gene lookup returns CDR1 SGHRS and CDR2 YFSETQ. There are 15 residues in the CDR3. The CDR3 sequence: CASSWGQGDNSPLHF. The CDR3 DNA is TGCGCCAGCAGTTGGGGACAGGGGGACAATTCACCCCTCCACTTT.

The chain joins TRBV5-6 to TRBJ1-1, with D unresolved. V gave up 0 bases and J gave up 6 bases, with 9 bases separating them. This CDR3 has 13 residues. Looked up from germline, CDR1 is SGHDT and CDR2 is YYEEEE. The CDR3 DNA is TGTGCCAGCAGCTTGGGTCGACACCCTGAAGCTTTCTTT. Translation: CASSLGRHPEAFF.

The J gene is TRBJ1-6, the V gene TRBV6-2 or TRBV6-3; possibly TRBD1 for D (5 bases). V was shortened by 4 bases and J by 8 bases, with 12 bases between the two germline ends. Looked up from germline, CDR1 is MNHEY and CDR2 is SVGEGT. There are 14 residues in the CDR3. The CDR3 is CASSSRAGDSPLHF. In DNA, the CDR3 is TGTGCCAGCAGTTCCAGGGCGGGGGATTCACCCCTCCACTTT.

This clone occurred once. This chain connects TRBV7-2 to TRBJ2-7; 7 bases line up with TRBD2. The germline V gene has CDR1 SGHTA and CDR2 FQGNSA. After removal of 1 base from V and 6 bases from J, the junction contained 9 bases not matched to a gene. CDR3 size: 15 residues. CDR3 sequence (DNA): TGTGCCAGCAGCTTAGACTTAGGGAGGGATCGCGAGCAGTACTTC. It yields the protein CASSLDLGRDREQYF.

Remarks on this clone: This sample also contains other DNA sequences that code for the same CDR3. The CDR3 protein is CASSLVSGDTEAFF. As DNA, the CDR3 is TGCGCCAGCAGCTTGGTATCCGGGGACACTGAAGCTTTCTTT. The V gene is TRBV5-1, the J gene TRBJ1-1; no firm D call. The V gene lost 0 bases and the J gene lost 3 bases, with 9 bases spanning the gap. Germline V gene lookup returns CDR1 SGHRS and CDR2 YFSETQ. CDR3 length: 14 residues.

The rearrangement joins TRBV11-2 to TRBJ2-5; 7 positions agree with TRBD2. The CDR3 is 14 amino acids. Germline CDR1 SGHAT, CDR2 FQNNGV. V gave up 4 bases and J gave up 4 bases; unmatched junction bases: 6. The DNA for the CDR3 is TGTGCCAGCAGCTCGTTACGGGGGGTAGAGACCCAGTACTTC. It translates to CASSSLRGVETQYF.

The V gene is TRBV7-3, the J gene TRBJ1-2; possibly TRBD1 for D (5 bases). The CDR3 has 14 residues. V was pared by 5 bases and J by 8 bases, with 18 bases between. CDR1 SGHTA and CDR2 FQGTGA come from the germline V gene. The DNA of the CDR3 is TGTGCCAGCAGCCCCCATCAGAGGGGAGGGGGCTACACCTTC. It codes for CASSPHQRGGGYTF.

Only one count was recorded for this clone. CDR3 sequence: CASSRTSGGLGETQYF. CDR3 nucleotides: TGTGCCAGCAGCCGGACTAGCGGGGGGCTCGGGGAGACCCAGTACTTC. The J gene is TRBJ2-5, the V gene TRBV3-1 (or the pseudogene TRBV3-2), with 14 bases lining up with TRBD2. This CDR3 has 16 residues. V trimming: 4 bases; J trimming: 5 bases; junction bases outside the gene matches: 6. The germline gives CDR1 LGHDT, CDR2 YNNKEL (reference sequence).

The gene calls are TRBV18 and TRBJ2-2; D perhaps matches TRBD1 (6 bases). Germline V CDR1 and CDR2: KGHSH, LQKENI. V was clipped by 4 bases and J by 8 bases, with 17 bases between them. CDR3 length: 15 amino acids. CDR3 sequence (DNA): TGTGCCAGCTCACAGAGACAGGCGCCAACTGGGGAGCTGTTTTTT. Its translation: CASSQRQAPTGELFF.

The chain joins TRBV19 to TRBJ2-2, with a weak D call TRBD2 (5 bases). The V gene lost 3 bases and the J gene lost 5 bases, with 13 bases spanning the gap. CDR3 length: 15 residues. CDR1 is LNHDA, CDR2 SQIVND, per germline (reference sequence). The CDR3 sequence is CASSIRDIRTGELFF. CDR3 nucleotides: TGTGCCAGTAGTATCCGGGATATTCGAACCGGGGAGCTGTTTTTT.

In its sample, this clone was seen a few times. The J gene is TRBJ2-2, the V gene TRBV13; 12 positions match TRBD2. The ends lost 5 bases at V and 3 bases at J; junction bases unmatched: 4. Looked up from germline, CDR1 is PRHDT and CDR2 is FYEKMQ (reference sequence). The CDR3 runs 16 residues. As DNA, the CDR3 is TGTGCCAGCAGCCATGGACTAGCGGGACACACCGGGGAGCTGTTTTTT. This encodes CASSHGLAGHTGELFF.

The chain recombines TRBV11-2 with TRBJ1-3, with 9 bases fitting TRBD1. The germline V gene has CDR1 SGHAT and CDR2 FQNNGV. CDR3 length: 14 residues. The V segment lost 5 bases and the J segment 4 bases; nucleotides outside the gene matches: 3. In nucleotides, the CDR3 is TGTGCCAGCAGCCGGACAGGGGCGGGAAACACCATATATTTT. Protein: CASSRTGAGNTIYF.

This chain uses TRBV5-1 with TRBJ2-7; 13 nucleotides align to TRBD2. The germline V gene encodes CDR1 SGHRS and CDR2 YFSETQ. The trim removed 2 bases at V and 7 bases at J, leaving 6 bases unmatched. This CDR3 comprises 15 residues. The DNA of the CDR3 is TGCGCCAGCAGCTTAGGGACTAGCGGGGACGGAGAGCAGTACTTC. This codes for CASSLGTSGDGEQYF. Variable domain in full (rest from reference TRBV5-1 and TRBJ2-7): KAGVTQTPRYLIKTRGQQVTLSCSPISGHRSVSWYQQTPGQGLQFLFEYFSETQRNKGNFPGRFSGRQFSNSRSEMNVSTLELGDSALYLCASSLGTSGDGEQYFGPGTRLTVT.

This chain links TRBV6-5 with TRBJ1-2; tentatively, D is TRBD1 (6 bases). The length of the CDR3 is 13 residues. Trimming stripped 2 bases from V and 8 bases from J, with 12 bases between. The germline gives CDR1 MNHEY, CDR2 SVGAGI. CDR3 residues: CASSYQDRNGYTF. DNA of the CDR3: TGTGCCAGCAGTTACCAAGACAGGAACGGCTACACCTTC.

The chain joins TRBV24-1 to TRBJ2-1; a possible D gene is TRBD2 (6 bases). Trimming cost V 9 bases and J 8 bases, with 13 bases left between them. Germline V gives CDR1 KGHDR, CDR2 SFDVKD. The CDR3 length is 12 residues. The CDR3 loop is CATELAFDEQFF. In DNA, the CDR3 is TGTGCCACCGAACTAGCATTTGATGAGCAGTTCTTC.

The rearrangement links TRBV13 to TRBJ2-1; D might be TRBD2 (6 bases). The CDR3 contains 15 residues. Germline V lookup: CDR1 PRHDT, CDR2 FYEKMQ (reference sequence). The V end lost 5 bases, the J end lost 7 bases, and 18 bases lay between the germline ends. CDR3 coding DNA: TGTGCCAGCAGCCTTGTGGGGGGTGCTGGGAATGAGCAGTTCTTC. Translation gives CASSLVGGAGNEQFF.

The count of this clone is one. The chain couples TRBV2 to TRBJ2-3; 15 bases are shared with TRBD2. V shed 5 bases and J 1 base; nucleotides not matched to a gene: 10. The germline V gene encodes CDR1 SNHLY and CDR2 FYNNEI. The CDR3 length is 19 residues. The CDR3 loop reads CASSPGLAGGPGGTDTQYF. CDR3 DNA sequence: TGTGCCAGCAGTCCGGGACTAGCGGGGGGCCCCGGAGGCACAGATACGCAGTATTTT.

This clone was counted a single time. V usage is TRBV19 and J usage is TRBJ2-2, with D perhaps TRBD2 (6 bases). This CDR3 contains 15 residues. Trimming left V 3 bases short and J 5 bases short, with 13 bases between. Germline CDR1 and CDR2: LNHDA and SQIVND (reference sequence). The CDR3 coding sequence is TGTGCCAGTAGTATTGGCGGGGTGGGAACCGGGGAGCTGTTTTTT. This codes for CASSIGGVGTGELFF.

The rearrangement links TRBV4-1 to TRBJ1-4; 9 positions agree with TRBD1. Trimming at V came to 4 bases and at J to 6 bases, leaving 6 bases not matched to a gene. Germline values: CDR1 MGHRA, CDR2 YSYEKL. The CDR3 spans 15 residues. CDR3 sequence: CASSPAGTGHEKLFF. The CDR3 DNA sequence: TGCGCCAGCAGCCCAGCGGGGACAGGGCATGAAAAACTGTTTTTT.

The J gene is TRBJ1-5, the V gene TRBV6-5; TRBD1 matches at 7 bases. CDR3 size: 15 residues. V trimming: 7 bases; J trimming: 7 bases; junction bases outside the gene matches: 13. Germline assignment: CDR1 MNHEY and CDR2 SVGAGI. The CDR3 loop reads CASTVVQGVQQPQHF. The CDR3 DNA is TGTGCCAGCACCGTTGTGCAGGGGGTCCAGCAGCCCCAGCATTTT.

This clone has just one count. This chain connects TRBV5-4 to TRBJ1-4; 9 nucleotides line up with TRBD1. CDR1 is SGHNT and CDR2 is YYREEE in the germline V gene (reference sequence). V was pared by 2 bases and J by 7 bases, with 3 bases of the junction left unmatched. This CDR3 is 14 amino acids long. The CDR3 nucleotides are TGTGCCAGCAGCTTCGACAGGGGGATTGAAAAACTGTTTTTT. Translating it yields CASSFDRGIEKLFF.

This clone was seen only once. The chain combines TRBV19 with TRBJ1-4, with 8 bases that match TRBD1. From germline, CDR1 is LNHDA and CDR2 SQIVND (reference sequence). The junction had 9 bases not matched to a gene; V was cut back by 8 bases and J by 7 bases. There are 14 residues in the CDR3. DNA for the CDR3: TGTGCCAGTGGAGACAGGGGACCGGGTGAAAAACTGTTTTTT. Translated: CASGDRGPGEKLFF.

The genes are TRBV2 and TRBJ2-3; perhaps TRBD2 as D (5 bases). Looked up from germline, CDR1 is SNHLY and CDR2 is FYNNEI. Trimming cost V 6 bases and J 5 bases, with 18 bases left between them. This CDR3 spans 15 amino acids. CDR3: CASRPGILIGDTQYF. CDR3 DNA sequence: TGTGCCAGCAGACCCGGGATCCTTATAGGAGATACGCAGTATTTT.

This clone was seen only once. The rearrangement uses TRBV3-1 (or the pseudogene TRBV3-2) and TRBJ2-1; 10 positions match TRBD2. The CDR3 contains 17 residues. V gave up 0 bases and J gave up 7 bases; unmatched junction bases: 9. Germline lookup yields CDR1 LGHDT and CDR2 YNNKEL (reference sequence). CDR3 nucleotides: TGTGCCAGCAGCCAAGATATTCAACTAGCGGGGTCAAATGAGCAGTTCTTC. Translating gives CASSQDIQLAGSNEQFF.

The genes are TRBV27 and TRBJ1-1; 7 bases are a match to TRBD1. This CDR3 region has 15 residues. Per the germline V gene, CDR1 is MNHEY and CDR2 is SMNVEV (reference sequence). Germline trimming cut 5 bases from V and 5 bases from J; bases unmatched to any gene: 11. CDR3 in amino acids: CASSPRQGGFTEAFF. Here the CDR3 DNA reads TGTGCCAGCAGTCCTCGACAGGGCGGATTTACTGAAGCTTTCTTT.

The CDR3 spells CASSWGQPLPGNTIYF. The CDR3 nucleotides are TGTGCCAGCAGCTGGGGACAGCCATTACCTGGAAACACCATATATTTT. The chain joins TRBV7-9 to TRBJ1-3; 7 positions match TRBD1. Looked up from germline, CDR1 is SEHNR and CDR2 is FQNEAQ (reference sequence). The CDR3 has 16 amino acids. The V gene end was trimmed by 4 bases and the J gene end by 2 bases; junction bases not matched to a gene: 8.

The chain carries TRBV6-1 and TRBJ2-7, with 8 bases lining up with TRBD2. Germline CDR1 and CDR2: MNHNS and SASEGT. The CDR3 covers 17 residues. V lost 1 base and J lost 4; bases outside the gene matches: 12. CDR3 region: CASSEVVRGGLLYEQYF. CDR3 nucleotide sequence: TGTGCCAGCAGTGAAGTCGTACGGGGGGGCCTTTTGTACGAGCAGTACTTC.

This rearrangement joins TRBV30 to TRBJ2-7, with D perhaps matching TRBD1 (6 bases). This CDR3 has 14 residues. The V gene's germline CDR1 is GTSNPN and CDR2 SVGIG (reference sequence). V was pared by 3 bases and J by 3 bases, with 15 bases between. The CDR3 here is CAWRPPGTLYEQYF. The CDR3 DNA follows: TGTGCCTGGAGGCCTCCAGGGACACTCTACGAGCAGTACTTC.